Reported below is one TCR beta chain. Its antigen is not known. This sample was taken from a study of beta chain features in type 1 diabetes. Regarding the study as a whole: For Type 1 diabetes patients, all four CD4+ subsets carried TCRB CDR3s that were moderately but significantly shorter.

Of the isolated RNA, all was reverse transcribed, and so the sequenced material was expressed TCRB transcripts. Assay: immunoSEQ multiplex PCR; the TCRdb copy retains only in-frame clones and omits some. Of under 50,000 clones listed, approximately 72% are singletons. The collection from each donor was one heparinised blood draw averaging roughly 100 mL. The clonotype comes from a woman under 30 with type 1 diabetes. Sequencing was performed on Tregs from blood.

CDR3: CASRGTTPRGEQFF. CDR3 DNA sequence: TGTGCCAGCAGGGGGACTACTCCACGTGGGGAGCAGTTCTTC. The chain links TRBV5-5 to TRBJ2-1, with TRBD2 matching over 7 bases. The junction had 12 bases not matched to a gene; V was cut back by 5 bases and J by 10 bases. Germline V gene data show CDR1 as SGHKS and CDR2 as YYEKEE (reference sequence). CDR3 length equals 14 residues.